One and the same sample provided the 6 T cell receptor beta chains below, sequenced in a study of CD8+ T cells in alopecia areata. Extracted RNA was reverse transcribed into cDNA, the sequencing template. TCRdb keeps only in-frame clones here, not all; method: immunoSEQ multiplex PCR. The table lists about 180,000 clones, over 50% of them singletons. Sequences were derived from CD4+ T cells sorted from blood, sampled at week 0. The receptors were gathered from a human donor with alopecia areata.

The chain couples TRBV6-5 to TRBJ2-7; 8 bases map to TRBD1. Looked up from germline, CDR1 is MNHEY and CDR2 is SVGAGI. This CDR3 is 14 amino acids long. V lost 4 bases and J lost 5; bases outside the gene matches: 7. CDR3: CASSSRDRTNEQYF. CDR3 nucleotide sequence: TGTGCCAGCAGTTCCCGGGACAGGACCAACGAGCAGTACTTC.

The chain uses TRBV7-9 and TRBJ2-7, with D hard to call. V was clipped by 0 bases and J by 2 bases, with 14 bases between them. Germline V gene sequence: CDR1 SEHNR, CDR2 FQNEAQ (reference sequence). The CDR3 has 16 amino acids. The CDR3 bases are TGTGCCAGCAGCTTAGCGTTCGGTGGTGAGGCCTACGAGCAGTACTTC. This translates into CASSLAFGGEAYEQYF.

This clone was picked up a small number of times. The CDR3 nucleotides read TGCGCCAGCAGCTCCGCTCGGGGGGCAGATACGCAGTATTTT. This gives the protein CASSSARGADTQYF. The chain is built from TRBV5-1 and TRBJ2-3, with 7 bases identical to TRBD2. V gave up 3 bases and J gave up 4 bases; unmatched junction bases: 5. Germline assignment: CDR1 SGHRS and CDR2 YFSETQ. The CDR3 covers 14 residues.

The V and J genes are TRBV7-2 and TRBJ2-1, with D unresolved. This CDR3 region has 14 residues. The germline V and J ends were trimmed by 5 bases and 1 base, with 9 bases remaining between them. CDR1 and CDR2 from the germline V gene are SGHTA and FQGNSA. The CDR3 bases are TGTGCCAGCAGCACCCAACGGTCCTACAATGAGCAGTTCTTC. It translates to CASSTQRSYNEQFF.

This clone was detected only a few times. V and J are TRBV29-1 and TRBJ2-7, with a possible D match to TRBD2 (6 bases). Germline assignment: CDR1 SQVTM and CDR2 ANQGSEA. This CDR3 contains 14 residues. Trimming took 4 bases from V and 6 from J, leaving 19 bases between them. In nucleotides, the CDR3 is TGCAGCGTTGGCGGCGGGGCAGGATCTTCCGAGCAGTACTTC. Its translation: CSVGGGAGSSEQYF.

Only a few counts were recorded for this clone. The J gene is TRBJ2-5, the V gene TRBV11-3; no reliable D call. Trimming took 4 bases from V and 3 from J, leaving 9 bases between them. Germline CDR1 SGHNT, CDR2 YENEEA. The CDR3 has 13 residues. CDR3 sequence (DNA): TGTGCCAGCAGCTCAGGCGGTGAAGAGACCCAGTACTTC. Protein: CASSSGGEETQYF.